These T cell receptor beta chains were read from a single sample in a study of glioma-infiltrating T cells. Each CDR3 protein gets one entry after TCRdb re-called the multiplex PCR reads with MiXCR. The sample has about 140,000 distinct CDR3 sequences, 30% to 40% seen once; the top ten hold 15% to 25%. Specimen: glioma tissue, nonneoplastic brain tissue, or PBMCs (not recorded which). These receptors originate from a human donor with low-grade glioma or glioblastoma, undergoing nonglioma brain surgery, or in good health (not recorded which). Both conserved end residues are part of each CDR3. Each record gives: clone size, D gene, V gene, J gene, CDR3 DNA, CDR3 protein. The D gene is left open where the match is weak. Rows give clone size only sometimes, using once, few, many, or a class for an expanded clone.

.	.	TRBV5-1	TRBJ2-7	TGCGCCAGCAGCTTGGAGGGACGCTACGAGCAGTACTTC	CASSLEGRYEQYF
few	.	TRBV4-1	TRBJ2-1	TGCGCCAGCAGCCAAGATGGGGGAGCCTACAATGAGCAGTTCTTC	CASSQDGGAYNEQFF
.	TRBD2	TRBV6-6	TRBJ2-7	TGTGCCAGCAGTTACGATGCGGGAGGGCTGAACGAGCAGTACTTC	CASSYDAGGLNEQYF
few	.	TRBV6-1	TRBJ2-7	TGTGCCAGCAGTGAAGCTGATCGCTACGAGCAGTACTTC	CASSEADRYEQYF
.	.	TRBV6-2/TRBV6-3	TRBJ1-1	TGTGCCAGCAGTCAATACGACACATGTCTGGACACTGAAGCTTTCTTT	CASSQYDTCLDTEAFF
few	.	TRBV20-1	TRBJ2-3	TGCAGTGCTAGAGACTTAAACGCAGATACGCAGTATTTT	CSARDLNADTQYF
few	TRBD1	TRBV27	TRBJ1-1	TGTGCCAGCAGTACCAGGGGGGGATGGGCTGAAGCTTTCTTT	CASSTRGGWAEAFF
.	.	TRBV29-1	TRBJ2-1	TGCAGCGGCACGAGATTCGAATACAATGAGCAGTTCTTC	CSGTRFEYNEQFF
.	.	TRBV4-3	TRBJ2-3	TGCGCCAGCAGCCTAGGGGGAGGATATGGGGCAGATACGCAGTATTTT	CASSLGGGYGADTQYF
many	.	TRBV6-2/TRBV6-3	TRBJ2-1	TGTGCCAGCAGTTACTTCTCGGGGGGCACAGGGTTTGAGCAGTTCTTC	CASSYFSGGTGFEQFF
.	TRBD2	TRBV20-1	TRBJ2-1	TGCAGTGCTAGCCCTCTATATAGCGGGGGGTACAATGAGCAGTTCTTC	CSASPLYSGGYNEQFF
.	.	TRBV27	TRBJ2-1	TGTGCCAGCAGTTTAACTGGGACCCACAATGAGCAGTTATTC	CASSLTGTHNEQLF
many	.	TRBV20-1	TRBJ1-1	TGCAGTGCTAGGGCAACAGGGCTGAACACTGAAGCTTTCTTT	CSARATGLNTEAFF
many	.	TRBV4-1	TRBJ1-1	TGCGCCAGCAGCCAGCCAGAAGCTTTCTTT	CASSQPEAFF
few	.	TRBV25-1	TRBJ1-4	TGTGCCAGCAGTGACCCACAAAAACTGTTTTTT	CASSDPQKLFF
.	.	TRBV4-1	TRBJ2-5	TGCGCCAGCAGCTTCGGCAGGGGGGATGGAACCCAGTACTTC	CASSFGRGDGTQYF
.	TRBD1	TRBV7-9	TRBJ2-1	TGTGCCAGCAGCTTCCCGGGACAGGGTCTAAATGAGCAGTTCTTC	CASSFPGQGLNEQFF
many	.	TRBV27	TRBJ1-1	TGTGCCAGCAGTTTGACTCTTAACACTGAAGCTTTCTTT	CASSLTLNTEAFF